The next 21 T cell receptor beta chains were all read from a single sample in a study of cytotoxic CD8 clonotypes in ibrutinib-treated CLL (dated by TCRdb to the early 2020s). The meaning of the sample's time point label: around 25 months on ibrutinib. Libraries were prepared through the immunoSEQ multiplex PCR assay. The clones in this table, taken by TCRdb from immuneACCESS, are in-frame only. Not every clone is retained; where verified, under half of the shortfall comes from an unresolved V gene, and the cause of the rest is unknown. Counted in this sample were over 100,000 clones; around 85% of them appeared once. The ten most abundant clones make up roughly 2% of the sample. This material consisted of PBMCs, taken after 24 months of ibrutinib treatment. The receptors were sampled from a human donor with chronic lymphocytic leukemia.

The gene calls are TRBV6-1 and TRBJ1-5; TRBD1 matches at 7 bases. After removal of 2 bases from V and 4 bases from J, the junction contained 11 bases not matched to a gene. Germline V gene lookup returns CDR1 MNHNS and CDR2 SASEGT. The CDR3 covers 17 residues. CDR3 DNA sequence: TGTGCCAGCAGTGAAACCTTTAGGGGGCGCCAGAATCAGCCCCAGCATTTT. Translation gives CASSETFRGRQNQPQHF.

This clone appeared a single time. The rearrangement links TRBV7-8 to TRBJ1-2; no firm D call. This CDR3 contains 15 residues. Deletions cut 3 bases from V and 2 bases from J, with 13 bases between. The germline gives CDR1 SGHVS, CDR2 FQNEAQ. The CDR3 region is CASSFTPRLNYGYTF. CDR3 DNA sequence: TGTGCCAGCAGCTTCACTCCACGGCTGAACTATGGCTACACCTTC. Combining the CDR3 with reference TRBV7-8 and TRBJ1-2 gives the whole variable domain GAGVSQSPRYKVAKRGQDVALRCDPISGHVSLFWYQQALGQGPEFLTYFQNEAQLDKSGLPSDRFFAERPEGSVSTLKIQRTQQEDSAVYLCASSFTPRLNYGYTFGSGTRLTVV.

This clone has a handful of counts. The CDR3 spells CASSPDRVGNTIYF. The CDR3 nucleotides read TGCGCCAGCAGCCCGGACAGGGTTGGAAACACCATATATTTT. The rearrangement uses TRBV5-1 and TRBJ1-3, with 8 bases identical to TRBD1. Germline lookup yields CDR1 SGHRS and CDR2 YFSETQ. The CDR3 runs 14 residues. Trimming cost V 4 bases and J 3 bases; bases outside gene matches: 3.

The rearrangement links TRBV7-6 to TRBJ1-3, with a tentative D call TRBD1 (6 bases). This CDR3 region has 18 residues. Germline CDR1 and CDR2: SGHVS and FNYEAQ. The V end lost 0 bases, the J end lost 0 bases, and 15 bases lay between the germline ends. The CDR3 DNA sequence: TGTGCCAGCAGCTTAGCGGGCGGGGGGGCCTTCTCTGGAAACACCATATATTTT. This gives the protein CASSLAGGGAFSGNTIYF.

V and J are TRBV18 and TRBJ2-7; TRBD1 is a possible D gene (6 bases). The V end was cut by 6 bases, the J end by 3 bases, with 12 bases between. The CDR3 runs to 13 residues. In germline, CDR1 is KGHSH, CDR2 LQKENI. CDR3 coding DNA: TGTGCCAGCTCCGCAGGACAGCACTACGAGCAGTACTTC. It specifies CASSAGQHYEQYF.

To note about this clone: Other DNA variants within this sample encode the same CDR3. V and J are TRBV19 and TRBJ1-4; possibly TRBD1 for D (6 bases). The length of the CDR3 is 14 residues. Germline lookup yields CDR1 LNHDA and CDR2 SQIVND (reference sequence). V dropped 3 bases and J dropped 7 bases, with 12 bases sitting between them. The CDR3 region has the DNA TGTGCCAGTAGTATTCAGGGGTTTGGTGAAAAACTGTTTTTT. It yields the protein CASSIQGFGEKLFF.

This chain uses TRBV7-3 with TRBJ2-7; 7 positions agree with TRBD1. The CDR3 runs 15 residues. Germline V gene sequence: CDR1 SGHTA, CDR2 FQGTGA. Trimming took 5 bases from V and 2 from J; bases not matched to a gene: 9. The CDR3 DNA sequence: TGTGCCAGCAGCGCATCAGGGGGTTCGGCCTACGAGCAGTACTTC. It yields the protein CASSASGGSAYEQYF. Combining the CDR3 with reference TRBV7-3 and TRBJ2-7 gives the whole variable domain GAGVSQTPSNKVTEKGKYVELRCDPISGHTALYWYRQSLGQGPEFLIYFQGTGAADDSGLPNDRFFAVRPEGSVSTLKIQRTERGDSAVYLCASSASGGSAYEQYFGPGTRLTVT.

The gene calls are TRBV2 and TRBJ2-7, with D unclear. Germline V gene sequence: CDR1 SNHLY, CDR2 FYNNEI. The V gene lost 1 base and the J gene lost 2 bases, with 3 bases spanning the gap. The CDR3 runs 12 residues. For the CDR3, the DNA is TGTGCCAGCAGTGAAGGACCCTACGAGCAGTACTTC. Residues: CASSEGPYEQYF.

The chain links TRBV11-2 to TRBJ2-1; 7 bases are a match to TRBD2. Germline CDR1 and CDR2: SGHAT and FQNNGV. The J segment lost 6 bases and the V segment lost 4 bases, leaving 9 bases of the junction unmatched. CDR3 length: 15 amino acids. CDR3 DNA sequence: TGTGCCAGCAGCTCTAGGGCTAGCGGCATCAATGAGCAGTTCTTC. This gives the protein CASSSRASGINEQFF.

The J gene is TRBJ2-5, the V gene TRBV19; D perhaps matches TRBD1 (5 bases). V was shortened by 6 bases and J by 4 bases, with 15 bases between the two germline ends. Germline V lookup: CDR1 LNHDA, CDR2 SQIVND (reference sequence). CDR3 length: 14 amino acids. CDR3 sequence: CASRQGGVPETQYF. The CDR3 DNA is TGTGCCAGTAGGCAGGGTGGGGTGCCAGAGACCCAGTACTTC.

The V call is TRBV4-3, the J call TRBJ2-1, with 11 bases lining up with TRBD1. Per germline, CDR1 LGHNA and CDR2 YSLEER. Unmatched junction bases numbered 11, after V lost 1 base and J lost 6 bases. The CDR3 runs to 18 residues. The CDR3 sequence is CASSQVISGTGGSNEQFF. CDR3 bases: TGCGCCAGCAGCCAAGTAATATCCGGGACAGGGGGTTCCAATGAGCAGTTCTTC.

The chain combines TRBV21-1 with TRBJ2-4; TRBD1 is the table's D call and was not checked against the DNA. TRBV21-1 is a pseudogene segment. This CDR3 has 13 amino acids. As DNA, the CDR3 is TGTGCTCCCCAGGGGATGACCAAAAACATTCAGTACTTC. It encodes CAPQGMTKNIQYF.

This clone appeared a few times. J is TRBJ2-2 and V is TRBV28; maybe TRBD1 (6 bases). The ends were cut back, 7 bases at V and 5 bases at J, with 17 bases in the middle. The CDR3 is 15 amino acids. Germline lookup yields CDR1 MDHEN and CDR2 SYDVKM. This chain's CDR3 is CASIPPRGGTGELFF. The CDR3 region has the DNA TGTGCCAGCATTCCCCCCCGAGGGGGTACCGGGGAGCTGTTTTTT.

The J gene is TRBJ2-4, the V gene TRBV5-4, with a possible D match to TRBD2 (5 bases). The ends were cut back, 1 base at V and 1 base at J, with 15 bases in the middle. The germline V gene has CDR1 SGHNT and CDR2 YYREEE (reference sequence). This CDR3 is built from 17 residues. CDR3 DNA sequence: TGTGCCAGCAGCTTGATTGGGCAGACGGGGGCCAAAAACATTCAGTACTTC. Translated, it gives CASSLIGQTGAKNIQYF. Drawing the rest from reference TRBV5-4 and TRBJ2-4, the complete variable domain is ETGVTQSPTHLIKTRGQQVTLRCSSQSGHNTVSWYQQALGQGPQFIFQYYREEENGRGNFPPRFSGLQFPNYSSELNVNALELDDSALYLCASSLIGQTGAKNIQYFGAGTRLSVL.

Only one count was recorded for this clone. V gene TRBV18 combines with J gene TRBJ2-1, with 11 bases aligning to TRBD2. From germline, CDR1 is KGHSH and CDR2 LQKENI. This CDR3 region has 16 residues. Losses at the gene ends were 2 bases for V and 6 bases for J; bases not matched to a gene: 6. CDR3 sequence reads: CASSPRTSGFTNEQFF. CDR3 DNA sequence: TGTGCCAGCTCACCAAGGACTAGCGGGTTCACCAATGAGCAGTTCTTC.

This chain joins TRBV28 and TRBJ2-7, with 10 bases identical to TRBD2. The CDR3 length is 18 residues. CDR1 MDHEN and CDR2 SYDVKM come from the germline V gene. Trimming removed 5 bases from V and 0 bases from J; junction bases left unmatched: 13. The CDR3 bases are TGTGCCAGCAGTCAGTTACAGCGGGAGGGACCATCCTCCTACGAGCAGTACTTC. As protein: CASSQLQREGPSSYEQYF.

This sequence joins TRBV29-1 and TRBJ2-3; perhaps TRBD2 as D (5 bases). CDR3 length equals 13 residues. Germline values: CDR1 SQVTM, CDR2 ANQGSEA. V was shortened by 3 bases and J by 0 bases, with 7 bases between the two germline ends. CDR3 amino acids: CSVDGGSTDTQYF. DNA of the CDR3: TGCAGCGTTGACGGCGGGAGCACAGATACGCAGTATTTT.

The chain employs TRBV29-1 and TRBJ2-2, with D hard to call. Germline V gene lookup returns CDR1 SQVTM and CDR2 ANQGSEA. Trimming pared 4 bases from V and 2 bases from J, leaving 2 bases between. The length of the CDR3 is 11 residues. The CDR3 nucleotides are TGCAGCGTTGTTAACACCGGGGAGCTGTTTTTT. Translating it yields CSVVNTGELFF.

This chain uses TRBV2 with TRBJ2-7, with D unclear. Germline CDR1 reads SNHLY; CDR2 reads FYNNEI. Trimming removed 2 bases from V and 3 bases from J, with 2 bases in between. The CDR3 covers 11 residues. The CDR3 DNA sequence: TGTGCCAGCAGTGAAATCTACGAGCAGTACTTC. It codes for CASSEIYEQYF.

This clone was counted between two and nine times. V usage is TRBV29-1 and J usage is TRBJ1-1; 7 bases align to TRBD1. With V trimmed by 6 bases and J by 4 bases, 5 bases remained unmatched. This CDR3 contains 12 residues. Germline CDR1 SQVTM, CDR2 ANQGSEA. DNA of the CDR3: TGCAGCGTGACAGGGTGGAGCACTGAAGCTTTCTTT. Its protein product is CSVTGWSTEAFF.

This chain connects TRBV11-2 to TRBJ2-7, with unresolved D. Germline V gives CDR1 SGHAT, CDR2 FQNNGV. V shed 1 base and J shed 0 bases, with 7 bases lying between them. CDR3 size: 14 residues. Written as DNA, the CDR3 is TGTGCCAGCAGCTTAGCGGCGCTCTCCTACGAGCAGTACTTC. The encoded protein is CASSLAALSYEQYF.